This entry features one TCR beta chain sequence. Its target is not known. These data originate in a study of OX40 agonist ivuxolimab in advanced cancers. The germline gives CDR1 LNHNV, CDR2 YYDKDF (reference sequence). The CDR3 is 16 residues long. Trimming took 2 bases from V and 2 from J; bases not matched to a gene: 7. Some clones are missing from TCRdb's copy, which holds only in-frame ones; the method was immunoSEQ multiplex PCR. This sample has roughly 70,000 clones; about 83% occur once, and the top ten carry 0.6% to 0.8%. The study, taken as a whole, reports: Which antigen the expanded peripheral T cells recognized is unknown.

The TCR comes from an adult with an advanced solid tumor such as melanoma, head and neck, liver or kidney cancer. This chain links TRBV15 with TRBJ2-5; 8 bases agree with TRBD1. Sequenced here: CD4+ or CD8+ T cells sorted from blood, sampled in a trial of the OX40 agonist ivuxolimab. CDR3 bases: TGTGCCACCAGCAGAAGGTTCGGGACAGGTCAAGAGACCCAGTACTTC. It encodes CATSRRFGTGQETQYF.